This T cell receptor beta chain appears in the sequencing data of a study of blood T cells in healthy people across ages. It was with a sample-barcoded 5' primer and a J-beta primer mix that a second PCR of roughly 7 to 12 cycles was run. TCRdb called the 5' RACE reads again in MiXCR, with one record for every CDR3 protein. Found here are about 680,000 distinct CDR3 sequences, 45% to 50% of them singletons; the top ten hold around 32%. This CDR3 comprises 19 residues. Germline values: CDR1 SEHNR, CDR2 FQNEAQ (reference sequence). The V and J ends lost 5 bases and 0 bases, in that order; junction bases with no gene match: 17.

The clonotype was recovered from a woman in her fifties or sixties in good health. The chain employs TRBV7-9 and TRBJ2-3; 7 nucleotides match TRBD2. Material: blood. The CDR3 region is CASSRRGSGIPLSTDTQYF. The DNA of the CDR3 is TGTGCCAGCAGCCGACGGGGCAGCGGGATACCTCTAAGCACAGATACGCAGTATTTT.